The 2 T cell receptor beta chains below come from one sample, sequenced in a study of graft-versus-host responses after intestinal transplantation. Data came from immunoSEQ multiplex PCR; TCRdb stores just in-frame clones and leaves some out. The sample includes tens of thousands of clones, roughly 96% seen only once; the top ten take approximately 0.21%. These receptors lack a known antigen. This specimen consisted of unstimulated CD8+ T cells sorted from spleen or lymph node cells, obtained before transplant. The receptor source for this set is a human donor who was the organ donor for an intestinal transplant.

V is TRBV6-5 and J is TRBJ1-2, with 7 bases that match TRBD1. The V segment lost 5 bases and the J segment 3 bases; nucleotides outside the gene matches: 6. In germline, CDR1 is MNHEY, CDR2 SVGAGI. This CDR3 is 14 amino acids long. CDR3 nucleotide sequence: TGTGCCAGCAGTCTCCAGGGGGTTGACTATGGCTACACCTTC. Protein product: CASSLQGVDYGYTF.

The chain joins TRBV5-5 to TRBJ1-1; D gene unclear. The V end was cut by 1 base, the J end by 2 bases, with 3 bases between. Germline loops: CDR1 SGHKS, CDR2 YYEKEE (reference sequence). CDR3 length: 12 residues. The CDR3, as DNA: TGTGCCAGCAGCTTGTATAACACTGAAGCTTTCTTT. This encodes CASSLYNTEAFF.